This T cell receptor beta chain was captured by sequencing in a study of OX40 agonist ivuxolimab in advanced cancers. General study points: At doses 0.1 to 3.0 mg/kg, CD4+ and CD8+ clones expanded.

In this sample, this clone turned up once. The antigen is undetermined. Deletions cut 3 bases from V and 3 bases from J, with 11 bases between. The germline V gene encodes CDR1 SGHNT and CDR2 YYREEE (reference sequence). The CDR3 has 14 residues. Measured with immunoSEQ multiplex PCR; TCRdb has only the in-frame clones, and not every one. The repertoire consists of around 74,000 clones, with roughly four fifths occurring once and the leading ten covering roughly 0.5%. This receptor was identified in an adult with an advanced solid tumor such as melanoma, head and neck, liver or kidney cancer. The specimen was CD4+ or CD8+ T cells sorted from blood, collected in a trial of the OX40 agonist ivuxolimab. The chain couples TRBV5-4 to TRBJ2-3; D remains unclear. The CDR3 DNA reads TGTGCCAGCAGCTCGAAACGAGGAACAGATACGCAGTATTTT. It is translated as CASSSKRGTDTQYF. The variable domain in full, with the rest retrieved from reference TRBV5-4 and TRBJ2-3, is ETGVTQSPTHLIKTRGQQVTLRCSSQSGHNTVSWYQQALGQGPQFIFQYYREEENGRGNFPPRFSGLQFPNYSSELNVNALELDDSALYLCASSSKRGTDTQYFGPGTRLTVL.